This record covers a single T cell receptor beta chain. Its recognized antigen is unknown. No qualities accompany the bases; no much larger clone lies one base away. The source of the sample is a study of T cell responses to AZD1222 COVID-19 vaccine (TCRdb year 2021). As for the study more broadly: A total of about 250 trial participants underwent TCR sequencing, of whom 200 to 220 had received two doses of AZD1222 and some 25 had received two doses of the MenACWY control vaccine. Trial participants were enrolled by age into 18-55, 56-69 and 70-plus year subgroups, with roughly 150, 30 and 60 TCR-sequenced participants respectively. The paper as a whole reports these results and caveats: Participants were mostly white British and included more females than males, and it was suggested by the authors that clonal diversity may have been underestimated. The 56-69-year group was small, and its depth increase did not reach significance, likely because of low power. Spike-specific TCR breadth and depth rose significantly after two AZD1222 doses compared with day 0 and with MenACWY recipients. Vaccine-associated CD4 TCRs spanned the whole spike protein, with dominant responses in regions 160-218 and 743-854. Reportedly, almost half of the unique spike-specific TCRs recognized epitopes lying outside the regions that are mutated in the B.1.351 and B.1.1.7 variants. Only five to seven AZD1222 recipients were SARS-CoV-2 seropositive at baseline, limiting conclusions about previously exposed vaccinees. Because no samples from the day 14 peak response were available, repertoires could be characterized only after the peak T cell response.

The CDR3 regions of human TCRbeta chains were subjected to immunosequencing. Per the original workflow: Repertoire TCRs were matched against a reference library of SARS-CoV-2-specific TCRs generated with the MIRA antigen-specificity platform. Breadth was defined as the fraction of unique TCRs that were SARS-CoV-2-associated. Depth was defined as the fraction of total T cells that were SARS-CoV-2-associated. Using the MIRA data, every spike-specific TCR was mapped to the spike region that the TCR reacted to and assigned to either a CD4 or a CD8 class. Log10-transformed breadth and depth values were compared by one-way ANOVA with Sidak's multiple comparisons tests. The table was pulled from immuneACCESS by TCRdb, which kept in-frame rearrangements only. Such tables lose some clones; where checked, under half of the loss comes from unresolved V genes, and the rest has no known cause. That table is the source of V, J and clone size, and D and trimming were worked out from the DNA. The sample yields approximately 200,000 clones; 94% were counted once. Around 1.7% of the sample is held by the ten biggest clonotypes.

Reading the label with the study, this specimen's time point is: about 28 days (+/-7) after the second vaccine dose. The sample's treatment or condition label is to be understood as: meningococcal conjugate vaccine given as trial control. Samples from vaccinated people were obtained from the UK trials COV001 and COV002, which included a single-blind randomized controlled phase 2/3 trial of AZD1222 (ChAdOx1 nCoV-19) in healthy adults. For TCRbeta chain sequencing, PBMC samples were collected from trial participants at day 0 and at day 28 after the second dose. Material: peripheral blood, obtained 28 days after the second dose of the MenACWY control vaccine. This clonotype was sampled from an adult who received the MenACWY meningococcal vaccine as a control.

The CDR3 has the sequence CASSSDGVSQYF. The sequenced DNA is TGTGCCAGCAGCTCCGATGGGGTTTCGCAGTATTTT. Recombination joined TRBV7-3 with TRBJ2-3, with the D gene call left open. V drops 4 bases and J drops 10 bases, leaving 12 bases in between. The germline V gene yields SGHTA for CDR1 and FQGTGA for CDR2. Taken from cysteine to phenylalanine, the CDR3 has 12 residues. The read is trimmed to its CDR3 DNA, 36 bases read in frame from base 1.